Shown below are 20 T cell receptor beta chains from a single sample sequenced in a study of tumor-infiltrating lymphocytes in glioblastoma multiforme. TCRB libraries came from RNA via three nested multiplex PCR rounds. In TCRdb, the multiplex PCR reads were re-called with MiXCR into one record per CDR3 protein. The profile shows more than 10,000 distinct CDR3 sequences, approximately 75% of them singletons. Sequences were obtained from brain tumor tissue. All receptors come from a male donor with glioblastoma.

Points on this clonotype: The germline gene is not matched at one end of the junction; a read error may be the cause. This chain joins TRBV11-1 and TRBJ2-7; 10 nucleotides align to TRBD1. This CDR3 is built from 16 residues. Germline values: CDR1 SGHAT, CDR2 FQDESV (reference sequence). The CDR3 here is CGSSLARLDRGYEQYF. The CDR3 bases are TGTGGCAGCAGCCTAGCGCGTCTGGACAGGGGGTACGAACAGTACTTC.

For this clonotype: The conserved phenylalanine or tryptophan normally closing the CDR3 is absent here, so this likely arose from a read error. The chain recombines TRBV20-1 with TRBJ2-1, with D possibly TRBD1 on 5 matching bases. This CDR3 spans 14 amino acids. Per the germline V gene, CDR1 is DFQATT and CDR2 is SNEGSKA (reference sequence). CDR3 region: CGARDEAGLYEQFS. CDR3 coding DNA: TGCGGTGCTAGAGACGAGGCAGGGCTGTATGAGCAGTTCTCC.

By share of the sample, this clonotype is medium-sized. This may be a read error, as it is one base from a much larger clone. V and J are TRBV11-2 and TRBJ2-3; D not certain. This CDR3 region has 14 residues. Germline assignment: CDR1 SGHAT and CDR2 FQNNGV. CDR3 sequence reads: CAGSLDGPLDTQYF. DNA for the CDR3: TGTGCCGGCAGCTTAGACGGACCCCTAGATACGCAGTATTTT. The full variable domain, with the rest looked up from reference TRBV11-2 and TRBJ2-3, is EAGVAQSPRYKIIEKRQSVAFWCNPISGHATLYWYQQILGQGPKLLIQFQNNGVVDDSQLPKDRFSAERLKGVDSTLKIQPAKLEDSAVYLCAGSLDGPLDTQYFGPGTRLTVL.

This clonotype was counted ten times or more. The V call is TRBV18, the J call TRBJ2-7; 7 positions agree with TRBD1. V trimming: 4 bases; J trimming: 3 bases; junction bases outside the gene matches: 3. The CDR3 extends over 13 amino acids. Germline CDR1 is KGHSH and CDR2 is LQKENI. As DNA, the CDR3 is TGTGCCAGCTCACGGGACAGCGGCTACGAGCAGTACTTC. Its protein is CASSRDSGYEQYF.

V is TRBV20-1 and J is TRBJ2-7; 7 nucleotides align to TRBD2. Trimming took 2 bases from V and 9 from J; bases not matched to a gene: 13. This CDR3 contains 14 residues. Germline CDR1 and CDR2: DFQATT and SNEGSKA (reference sequence). The CDR3 DNA follows: TGCAGTGCTAGAAACCTAGCGGATAAGAAGGGGCAGTACTTC. Protein: CSARNLADKKGQYF.

This clonotype ranks as medium-sized. The V and J genes are TRBV5-4 and TRBJ1-6; D is perhaps TRBD1 (5 bases). V was clipped by 4 bases and J by 1 base, with 12 bases between them. The CDR3 runs to 16 residues. From germline, CDR1 is SGHNT and CDR2 YYREEE (reference sequence). CDR3 region: CASSESGRSYNSPLHF. In nucleotides, the CDR3 is TGTGCCAGCAGCGAGTCAGGGAGGTCCTATAATTCACCCCTCCACTTT.

This clonotype is a singleton in its sample. The chain carries TRBV12-3 or TRBV12-4 and TRBJ2-7; possibly TRBD1 for D (5 bases). The CDR3 extends over 16 amino acids. V shed 6 bases and J shed 0 bases, with 18 bases lying between them. CDR3 nucleotides: TGTGCCAGCAGCCCCCCCCCGGACCAGGGCTCCTACGAGCAGTACTTC. Its translation is CASSPPPDQGSYEQYF.

A word on this clonotype: One junction end does not reproduce the germline sequence, and a read error may be involved. This chain joins TRBV20-1 and TRBJ1-1; TRBD1 is a possible D gene (5 bases). This CDR3 region has 15 residues. Germline V gene lookup returns CDR1 DFQATT and CDR2 SNEGSKA (reference sequence). DNA for the CDR3: TGTGGTGCTAGAGATGGGGGGGGACTTTGGTCTGAAGCTTTCTTT. It codes for CGARDGGGLWSEAFF.

The rearrangement uses TRBV11-2 and TRBJ2-2, with unresolved D. Germline values: CDR1 SGHAT, CDR2 FQNNGV. V lost 11 bases to trimming and J lost 7 bases, with 14 bases between them. The length of the CDR3 is 12 residues. CDR3 bases: TGTGCCTGCGGCAAGACACTCGGGGAGCTGTTTTTT. Encoded protein: CACGKTLGELFF.

This clonotype rates as large. The chain combines TRBV29-1 with TRBJ2-5; D is unresolved. V was clipped by 0 bases and J by 0 bases, with 11 bases between them. This CDR3 contains 15 residues. Germline-derived CDR1 and CDR2 are SQVTM and ANQGSEA. CDR3 DNA: TGCAGCGTTGAAGAGCACAGCCGCCACCAAGAGACCCAGTACTTC. Translating it yields CSVEEHSRHQETQYF.

This clonotype was detected a few times. V and J are TRBV4-1 and TRBJ1-6, with D unclear. This CDR3 has 15 amino acids. Per the germline V gene, CDR1 is MGHRA and CDR2 is YSYEKL. Deletions cut 8 bases from V and 9 bases from J, with 20 bases between. The CDR3 spells CASQDLASGVSPLHF. Here the CDR3 DNA reads TGCGCCAGCCAAGACCTGGCGTCTGGTGTTTCACCCCTCCACTTT.

The chain employs TRBV6-5 and TRBJ2-5; the match to TRBD2 covers 7 bases. The CDR3 is 15 amino acids. Germline V gene sequence: CDR1 MNHEY, CDR2 SVGAGI. V was clipped by 6 bases and J by 1 base; unmatched bases: 8. Here the CDR3 DNA reads TGTGCCAGCAGCCCAAGCGGGGCCCGCCAAGAGACCCAGTACTTC. Amino acids: CASSPSGARQETQYF.

This clonotype occurred a few times. The V call is TRBV10-1, the J call TRBJ1-2; tentatively, D is TRBD1 (6 bases). V dropped 1 base and J dropped 6 bases, with 18 bases sitting between them. Germline-derived CDR1 and CDR2 are WNHNN and SYGVQD (reference sequence). The CDR3 is 16 amino acids. CDR3 nucleotide sequence: TGCGCCAGCAGTGAGTTGGGGGCGCTGTGTTGGGATGGCTACACCTTC. Its translation is CASSELGALCWDGYTF.

Details on this clonotype: One junction end does not reproduce the germline sequence, and a read error may be involved. The chain uses TRBV20-1 and TRBJ2-6; D is perhaps TRBD1 (6 bases). The CDR3 covers 16 residues. Germline V gives CDR1 DFQATT, CDR2 SNEGSKA (reference sequence). CDR3 coding DNA: TGCAGTGCTAGGGGAACAGGGCTCTCTGGGGCCAACGCCCTGACTTTC. It yields the protein CSARGTGLSGANALTF.

This clonotype was counted at least ten times. This sequence joins TRBV11-1 and TRBJ2-1; possible D gene TRBD2, 5 bases. Trimming left V 1 base short and J 3 bases short, with 10 bases between. Germline CDR1 and CDR2: SGHAT and FQDESV (reference sequence). This CDR3 has 15 amino acids. Here the CDR3 reads CASSLEGRGYNEQFF. CDR3 sequence (DNA): TGTGCCAGCAGCTTAGAGGGCCGGGGCTACAATGAGCAGTTCTTC.

Details on this clonotype: Since a much larger clone is just one base distant, this may be a read error. The chain links TRBV14 to TRBJ2-1, with D uncertain. This CDR3 comprises 14 residues. The germline V gene has CDR1 SGHDN and CDR2 FVKESK. The CDR3 DNA sequence: TGTGTCAGCAGCCAAGATGTGCGTTACAATGGGCAGTTCTTC. It yields the protein CVSSQDVRYNGQFF.

Concerning this clonotype itself: Without the conserved terminal phenylalanine or tryptophan, this CDR3 likely stems from a read error. No DNA is shown, since the ends of the CDR3 on it are uncertain; the CDR3 is the one TCRdb lists. The chain is built from TRBV6-5 and TRBJ2-6. Germline assignment: CDR1 MNHEY and CDR2 SVGAGI. Including both end residues, the CDR3 is 12 amino acids long. The CDR3 protein is CASSQEANVLIL.

Turning to this clonotype: The junction and the germline gene differ at one end; a read error may be behind it. The J gene is TRBJ1-1, the V gene TRBV6-2 or TRBV6-3; 7 bases are a match to TRBD1. This CDR3 comprises 15 residues. Germline loops: CDR1 MNHEY, CDR2 SVGEGT. CDR3 nucleotides: TGCGCCACCGCGGGACAGCATATAAAGAACATTGGAGCTTTCTTT. Its protein is CATAGQHIKNIGAFF.

A remark on this clonotype: At one boundary the junction diverges from the germline segment, which might be a read error. The V gene is TRBV20-1, the J gene TRBJ2-1; 13 positions match TRBD2. Germline lookup yields CDR1 DFQATT and CDR2 SNEGSKA (reference sequence). The CDR3 extends over 16 amino acids. CDR3 in amino acids: CGASRPGLAGINEHFF. The CDR3 bases are TGCGGTGCTAGTCGACCGGGACTAGCGGGAATAAATGAGCATTTCTTC.

In this sample, this clonotype turned up a few times. Because the CDR3 is missing its conserved closing phenylalanine or tryptophan, this is likely a read error. The CDR3 nucleotides read TGTGCCAGCAGCTTAGGGTTGGGGTTCAATCAGCCCCAGCATTGT. It codes for CASSLGLGFNQPQHC. This sequence joins TRBV7-8 and TRBJ1-5; D ambiguous. The V gene lost 1 base and the J gene lost 3 bases, with 10 bases spanning the gap. Looked up from germline, CDR1 is SGHVS and CDR2 is FQNEAQ. The CDR3 loop spans 15 amino acids.